What follows are 11 T cell receptor beta chains derived from one specimen sequenced in a study of T cells in Graves' hyperthyroidism and ophthalmopathy. TCR beta CDR3 sequences were amplified from RNA transcripts. RT-PCR in the first round (using the HTBI primer set) targeted the TCR CDR3. TCRdb reanalysed the multiplex PCR reads using MiXCR and keeps one entry per CDR3 protein. The sample shows under 350,000 distinct CDR3 sequences, around 20% of them seen only once. The specimen sequenced was blood. The receptors were gathered from a woman aged 45 to 65 with Graves' hyperthyroidism.

The rearrangement links TRBV6-6 to TRBJ1-4, with D possibly being TRBD1 (6 bases). V was clipped by 0 bases and J by 4 bases, with 9 bases between them. This CDR3 spans 15 amino acids. Germline CDR1 reads MNHNY; CDR2 reads SVGAGI (reference sequence). The CDR3 spells CASSYSGTHNEKLFF. As DNA, the CDR3 is TGTGCCAGCAGTTACTCGGGGACACATAATGAAAAACTGTTTTTT.

There are many counts of this clonotype. The chain has TRBV30 and TRBJ1-1; D gene ambiguous. The CDR3 consists of 13 residues. CDR1 and CDR2 (germline): GTSNPN, SVGIG (reference sequence). Between the trimmed V and J ends, which lost 3 bases and 1 base, there was a span of 9 bases. CDR3 loop: CAWSPLGNTEAFF. For the CDR3, the DNA is TGTGCCTGGAGCCCGCTGGGGAACACTGAAGCTTTCTTT.

This clonotype came up once. The chain combines TRBV7-9 with TRBJ2-7; 9 bases line up with TRBD2. Unmatched junction bases numbered 5, after V lost 3 bases and J lost 2 bases. Germline V gene lookup returns CDR1 SEHNR and CDR2 FQNEAQ (reference sequence). This CDR3 spans 15 amino acids. CDR3 coding DNA: TGTGCCAGCAGCTTTAGCGGGAGAGGGGCCTACGAGCAGTACTTC. Translating gives CASSFSGRGAYEQYF.

V usage is TRBV28 and J usage is TRBJ1-2, with D possibly being TRBD1 (6 bases). CDR3 size: 14 residues. The V end lost 7 bases, the J end lost 4 bases, and 16 bases lay between the germline ends. Per germline, CDR1 MDHEN and CDR2 SYDVKM. The CDR3 here is CASTAGALVYGYTF. The CDR3 DNA is TGTGCCAGCACAGCAGGGGCGCTGGTCTATGGCTACACCTTC.

The chain couples TRBV7-2 to TRBJ2-7; D possibly corresponds to TRBD2 (7 bases). The CDR3 has 14 amino acids. V lost 5 bases and J 4 bases, leaving 15 bases between the germline ends. Germline-derived CDR1 and CDR2 are SGHTA and FQGNSA. Here the CDR3 DNA reads TGTGCCAGCAGCCCGGGGGGACAAATATACGAGCAGTACTTC. It yields the protein CASSPGGQIYEQYF. Combining the CDR3 with reference TRBV7-2 and TRBJ2-7 gives the whole variable domain GAGVSQSPSNKVTEKGKDVELRCDPISGHTALYWYRQSLGQGLEFLIYFQGNSAPDKSGLPSDRFSAERTGGSVSTLTIQRTQQEDSAVYLCASSPGGQIYEQYFGPGTRLTVT.

This clonotype was observed at least ten times. The V and J genes are TRBV30 and TRBJ1-2, with 7 bases lining up with TRBD1. The CDR3 sequence is 15 residues long. Trimming removed 0 bases from V and 0 bases from J; junction bases left unmatched: 4. The germline CDR1 and CDR2 sequences are GTSNPN and SVGIG (reference sequence). CDR3: CAWSVGRGANYGYTF. CDR3 in DNA: TGTGCCTGGAGTGTAGGCAGGGGGGCTAACTATGGCTACACCTTC.

The sample holds a few counts of this clonotype. The chain couples TRBV20-1 to TRBJ2-1, with TRBD2 identical over 13 bases. V was pared by 3 bases and J by 10 bases, with 9 bases of the junction left unmatched. This CDR3 has 15 amino acids. Germline V gives CDR1 DFQATT, CDR2 SNEGSKA (reference sequence). DNA of the CDR3: TGCAGTGCTAGTTCTCCGGGACTAGCGGGATACGAGCAGTTCTTC. It codes for CSASSPGLAGYEQFF.

Ten or more counts support this clonotype. The CDR3 protein is CASSLDTGNRGYTF. The CDR3 nucleotides are TGTGCCAGCTCACTGGATACAGGGAATCGAGGCTACACCTTC. The rearrangement uses TRBV18 and TRBJ1-2; TRBD1 might be the D (6 bases). V was clipped by 4 bases and J by 8 bases, with 17 bases between them. Looked up from germline, CDR1 is KGHSH and CDR2 is LQKENI. The CDR3 runs to 14 residues.

The sample holds many counts of this clonotype. The chain uses TRBV29-1 and TRBJ1-5; 8 bases align to TRBD1. V shed 4 bases, J shed 3 bases, and the junction held 5 bases outside the gene matches. This CDR3 has 14 amino acids. Germline CDR1 SQVTM, CDR2 ANQGSEA. CDR3 protein: CSVVGQGYNQPQHF. CDR3 nucleotides: TGCAGCGTTGTAGGACAGGGTTACAATCAGCCCCAGCATTTT. The whole variable domain, filled in from reference TRBV29-1 and TRBJ1-5, reads SAVISQKPSRDICQRGTSLTIQCQVDSQVTMMFWYRQQPGQSLTLIATANQGSEATYESGFVIDKFPISRPNLTFSTLTVSNMSPEDSSIYLCSVVGQGYNQPQHFGDGTRLSIL.

There are many counts of this clonotype. The J gene is TRBJ2-7, the V gene TRBV7-2, with TRBD2 matching over 7 bases. Germline V gives CDR1 SGHTA, CDR2 FQGNSA. CDR3 length: 14 amino acids. Trimming at V came to 0 bases and at J to 4 bases, leaving 3 bases not matched to a gene. The CDR3 nucleotides read TGTGCCAGCAGCTTAGCGCTTAGCGGGTACGAGCAGTACTTC. Translating gives CASSLALSGYEQYF. The full variable domain, rest sourced from reference TRBV7-2 and TRBJ2-7, is GAGVSQSPSNKVTEKGKDVELRCDPISGHTALYWYRQSLGQGLEFLIYFQGNSAPDKSGLPSDRFSAERTGGSVSTLTIQRTQQEDSAVYLCASSLALSGYEQYFGPGTRLTVT.

The V and J genes are TRBV12-3 or TRBV12-4 and TRBJ1-1; no clear D gene. Trimming removed 4 bases from V and 1 base from J, with 16 bases in between. This CDR3 comprises 16 residues. CDR3 nucleotide sequence: TGTGCCAGCAGTTCCTCGGTTGGGGTCCCGAACACTGAAGCTTTCTTT. This sequence encodes CASSSSVGVPNTEAFF.